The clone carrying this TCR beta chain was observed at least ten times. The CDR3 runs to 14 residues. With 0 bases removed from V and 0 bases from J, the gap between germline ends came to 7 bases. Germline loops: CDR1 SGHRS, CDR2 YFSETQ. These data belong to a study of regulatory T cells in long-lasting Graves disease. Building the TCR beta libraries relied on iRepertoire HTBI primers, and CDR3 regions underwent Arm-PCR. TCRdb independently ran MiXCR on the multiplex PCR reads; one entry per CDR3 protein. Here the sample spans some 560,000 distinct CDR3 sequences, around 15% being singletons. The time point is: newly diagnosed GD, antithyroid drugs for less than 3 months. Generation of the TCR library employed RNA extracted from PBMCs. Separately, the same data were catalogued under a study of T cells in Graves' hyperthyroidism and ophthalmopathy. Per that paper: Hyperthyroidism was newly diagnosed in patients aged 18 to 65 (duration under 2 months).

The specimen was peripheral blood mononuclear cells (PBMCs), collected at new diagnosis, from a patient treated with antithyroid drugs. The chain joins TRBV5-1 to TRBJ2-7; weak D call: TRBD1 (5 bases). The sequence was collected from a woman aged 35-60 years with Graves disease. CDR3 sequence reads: CASSLEGISYEQYF. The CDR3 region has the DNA TGCGCCAGCAGCTTGGAGGGGATCTCCTACGAGCAGTACTTC.